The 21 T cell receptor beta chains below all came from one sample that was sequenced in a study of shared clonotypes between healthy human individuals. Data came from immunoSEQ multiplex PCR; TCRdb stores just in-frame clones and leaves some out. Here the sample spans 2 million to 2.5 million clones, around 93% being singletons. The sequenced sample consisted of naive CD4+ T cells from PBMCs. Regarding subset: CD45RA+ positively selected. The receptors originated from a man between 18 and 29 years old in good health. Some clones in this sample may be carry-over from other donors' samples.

CDR3 in amino acids: CATRSGGFNYGYTF. CDR3 in DNA: TGTGCCACACGATCAGGGGGATTTAACTATGGCTACACCTTC. J is TRBJ1-2 and V is TRBV10-3; TRBD1 aligns across 7 bases. The V and J ends lost 10 bases and 1 base, in that order; junction bases with no gene match: 9. The CDR3 length is 14 residues. Germline CDR1 reads ENHRY; CDR2 reads SYGVKD.

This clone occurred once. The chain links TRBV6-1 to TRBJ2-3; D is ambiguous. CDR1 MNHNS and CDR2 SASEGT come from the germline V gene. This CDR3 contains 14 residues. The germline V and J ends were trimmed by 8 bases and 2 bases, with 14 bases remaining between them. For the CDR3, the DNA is TGTGCCAGCGAGAGGACCCCCTTCACAGATACGCAGTATTTT. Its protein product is CASERTPFTDTQYF.

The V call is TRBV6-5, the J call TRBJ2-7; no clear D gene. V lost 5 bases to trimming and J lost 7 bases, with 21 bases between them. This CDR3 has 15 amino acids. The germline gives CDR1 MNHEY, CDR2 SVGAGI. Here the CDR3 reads CASSPLGARLVEQYF. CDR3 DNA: TGTGCCAGCAGTCCCCTTGGAGCGAGGCTGGTGGAGCAGTACTTC.

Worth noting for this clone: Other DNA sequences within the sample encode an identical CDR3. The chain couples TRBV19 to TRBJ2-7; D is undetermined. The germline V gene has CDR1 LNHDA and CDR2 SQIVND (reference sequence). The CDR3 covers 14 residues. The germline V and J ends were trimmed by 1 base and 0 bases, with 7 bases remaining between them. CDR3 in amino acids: CASSIGASSYEQYF. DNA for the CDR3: TGTGCCAGTAGTATAGGCGCCAGCTCCTACGAGCAGTACTTC.

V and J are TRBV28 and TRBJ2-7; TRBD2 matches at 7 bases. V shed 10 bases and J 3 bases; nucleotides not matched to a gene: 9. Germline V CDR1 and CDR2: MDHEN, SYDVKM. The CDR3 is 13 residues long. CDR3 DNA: TGTGCCACTACCGGGGAGGGAGGCTACGAGCAGTACTTC. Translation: CATTGEGGYEQYF.

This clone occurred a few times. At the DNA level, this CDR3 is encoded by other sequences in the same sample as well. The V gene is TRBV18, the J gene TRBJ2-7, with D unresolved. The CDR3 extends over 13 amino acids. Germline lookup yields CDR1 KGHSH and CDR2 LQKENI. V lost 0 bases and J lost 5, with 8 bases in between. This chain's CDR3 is CASSPPGRDEQYF. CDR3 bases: TGTGCCAGCTCACCACCGGGAAGGGACGAGCAGTACTTC.

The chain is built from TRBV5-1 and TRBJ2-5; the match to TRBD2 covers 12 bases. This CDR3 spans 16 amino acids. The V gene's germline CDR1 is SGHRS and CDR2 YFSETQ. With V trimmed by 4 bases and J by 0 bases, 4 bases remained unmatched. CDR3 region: CASSRTSGVNQETQYF. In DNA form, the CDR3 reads TGCGCCAGCAGCCGGACTAGCGGGGTCAACCAAGAGACCCAGTACTTC. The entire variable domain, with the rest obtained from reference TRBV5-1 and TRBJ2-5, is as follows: KAGVTQTPRYLIKTRGQQVTLSCSPISGHRSVSWYQQTPGQGLQFLFEYFSETQRNKGNFPGRFSGRQFSNSRSEMNVSTLELGDSALYLCASSRTSGVNQETQYFGPGTRLLVL.

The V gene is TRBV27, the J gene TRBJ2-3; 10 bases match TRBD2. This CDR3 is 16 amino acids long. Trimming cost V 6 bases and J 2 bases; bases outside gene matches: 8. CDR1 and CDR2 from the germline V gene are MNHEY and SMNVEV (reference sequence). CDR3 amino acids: CASRTRTSGPTDTQYF. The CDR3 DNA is TGTGCCAGCAGAACCCGGACTAGCGGACCCACAGATACGCAGTATTTT.

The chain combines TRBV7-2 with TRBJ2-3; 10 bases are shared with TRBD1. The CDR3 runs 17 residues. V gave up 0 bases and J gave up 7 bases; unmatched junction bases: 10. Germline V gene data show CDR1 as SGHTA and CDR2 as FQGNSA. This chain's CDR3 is CASSLAGQGPMENTQYF. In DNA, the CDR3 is TGTGCCAGCAGCTTAGCGGGACAGGGGCCGATGGAAAATACGCAGTATTTT.

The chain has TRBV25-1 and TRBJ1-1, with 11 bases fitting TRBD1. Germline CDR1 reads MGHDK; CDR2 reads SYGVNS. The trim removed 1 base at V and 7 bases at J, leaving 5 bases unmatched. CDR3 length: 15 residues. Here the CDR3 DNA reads TGTGCCAGCAGTGAATGGGACAGGGGGACGGGTGAAGCTTTCTTT. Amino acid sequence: CASSEWDRGTGEAFF.

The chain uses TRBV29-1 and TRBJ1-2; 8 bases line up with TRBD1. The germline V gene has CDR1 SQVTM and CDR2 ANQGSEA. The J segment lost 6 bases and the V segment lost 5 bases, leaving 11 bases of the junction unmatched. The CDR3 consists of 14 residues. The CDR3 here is CSVFVQGATHGYTF. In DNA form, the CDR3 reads TGCAGCGTTTTTGTGCAGGGGGCAACCCATGGCTACACCTTC. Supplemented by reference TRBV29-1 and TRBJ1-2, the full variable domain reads SAVISQKPSRDICQRGTSLTIQCQVDSQVTMMFWYRQQPGQSLTLIATANQGSEATYESGFVIDKFPISRPNLTFSTLTVSNMSPEDSSIYLCSVFVQGATHGYTFGSGTRLTVV.

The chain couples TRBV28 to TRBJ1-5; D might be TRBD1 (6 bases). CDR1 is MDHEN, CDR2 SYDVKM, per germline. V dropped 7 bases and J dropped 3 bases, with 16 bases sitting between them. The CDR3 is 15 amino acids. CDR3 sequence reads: CASKGDLFPNQPQHF. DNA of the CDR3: TGTGCCAGCAAGGGGGACCTCTTCCCCAATCAGCCCCAGCATTTT.

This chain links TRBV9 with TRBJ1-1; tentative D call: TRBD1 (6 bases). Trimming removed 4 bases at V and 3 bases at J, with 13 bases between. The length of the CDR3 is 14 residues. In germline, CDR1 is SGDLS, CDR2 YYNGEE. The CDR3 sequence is CASSPGAWYTEAFF. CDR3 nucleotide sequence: TGTGCCAGCAGCCCAGGGGCTTGGTACACTGAAGCTTTCTTT.

The CDR3 reads CASRAGGSAYEQYF. The CDR3 DNA reads TGTGCCAGCAGGGCCGGGGGGAGCGCCTACGAGCAGTACTTC. V gene TRBV6-5 combines with J gene TRBJ2-7; 7 nucleotides line up with TRBD2. The germline V gene has CDR1 MNHEY and CDR2 SVGAGI. V was pared by 6 bases and J by 2 bases, with 7 bases of the junction left unmatched. This CDR3 is built from 14 residues.

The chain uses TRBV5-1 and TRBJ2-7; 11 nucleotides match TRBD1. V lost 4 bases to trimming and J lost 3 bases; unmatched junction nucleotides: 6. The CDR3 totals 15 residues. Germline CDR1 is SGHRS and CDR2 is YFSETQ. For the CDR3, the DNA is TGCGCCAGCAGCCGGGGACAGGGGGATTTCTACGAGCAGTACTTC. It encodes CASSRGQGDFYEQYF.

CDR3 sequence (DNA): TGTGCCAGCAGTCCACAGGAACTCTATGGCTACACCTTC. Amino acid sequence: CASSPQELYGYTF. The V call is TRBV6-1, the J call TRBJ1-2, with D perhaps matching TRBD1 (5 bases). The CDR3 totals 13 residues. The V gene lost 5 bases and the J gene lost 4 bases, with 11 bases spanning the gap. Per germline, CDR1 MNHNS and CDR2 SASEGT.

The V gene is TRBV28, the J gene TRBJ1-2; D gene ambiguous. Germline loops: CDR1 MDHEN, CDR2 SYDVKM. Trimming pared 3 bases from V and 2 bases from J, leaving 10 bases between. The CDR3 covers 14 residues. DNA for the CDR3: TGTGCCAGCAGTTTTCCCTTGAAGAACTATGGCTACACCTTC. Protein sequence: CASSFPLKNYGYTF.

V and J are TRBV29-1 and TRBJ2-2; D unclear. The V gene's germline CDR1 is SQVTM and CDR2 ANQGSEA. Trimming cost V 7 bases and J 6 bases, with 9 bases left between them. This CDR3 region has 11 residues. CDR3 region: CSATNPGELFF. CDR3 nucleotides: TGCAGCGCCACTAACCCCGGGGAGCTGTTTTTT.

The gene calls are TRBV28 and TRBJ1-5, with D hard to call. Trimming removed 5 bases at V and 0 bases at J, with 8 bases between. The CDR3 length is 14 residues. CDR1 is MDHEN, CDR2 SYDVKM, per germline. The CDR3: CASSQVNSNQPQHF. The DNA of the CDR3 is TGTGCCAGCAGTCAGGTTAATAGCAATCAGCCCCAGCATTTT.

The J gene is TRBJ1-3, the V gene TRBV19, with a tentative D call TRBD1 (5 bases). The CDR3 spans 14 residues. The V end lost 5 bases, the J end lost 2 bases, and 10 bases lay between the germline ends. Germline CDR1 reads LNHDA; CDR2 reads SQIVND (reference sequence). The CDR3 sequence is CASSRPGPGNTIYF. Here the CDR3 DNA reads TGTGCCAGTAGTCGCCCGGGGCCTGGAAACACCATATATTTT.

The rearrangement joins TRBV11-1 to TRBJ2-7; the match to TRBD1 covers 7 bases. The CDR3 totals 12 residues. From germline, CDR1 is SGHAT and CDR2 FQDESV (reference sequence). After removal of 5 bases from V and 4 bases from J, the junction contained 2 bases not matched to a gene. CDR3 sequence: CASSPRGYEQYF. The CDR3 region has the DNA TGTGCCAGCAGCCCCAGGGGGTACGAGCAGTACTTC. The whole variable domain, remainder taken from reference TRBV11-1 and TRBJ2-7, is EAEVAQSPRYKITEKSQAVAFWCDPISGHATLYWYRQILGQGPELLVQFQDESVVDDSQLPKDRFSAERLKGVDSTLKIQPAELGDSAMYLCASSPRGYEQYFGPGTRLTVT.